This T cell receptor beta chain is drawn from a study of OX40 agonist ivuxolimab in advanced cancers. Study-level background: While on treatment, patients had intravenous ivuxolimab at 0.01 to 10 mg/kg every 2 weeks. The study's findings and limits: The average count of expanded clones was higher among CD8+ T cells than among CD4+.

This CDR3 comprises 14 residues. The germline V gene has CDR1 SNHLY and CDR2 FYNNEI. V shed 6 bases and J 7 bases; nucleotides not matched to a gene: 11. TCRdb's table, derived via immunoSEQ multiplex PCR, lists solely in-frame clones and lacks some. The profile shows 90,000 or so clones, over 75% of them singletons. A history of autoimmune disease or systemic immunosuppression excluded patients. As to this clone: The antigen is unknown.

Material: CD4+ or CD8+ T cells sorted from blood, obtained in a trial of the OX40 agonist ivuxolimab. The V call is TRBV2, the J call TRBJ1-2; 7 bases match TRBD1. The source is an adult with an advanced solid tumor such as melanoma, head and neck, liver or kidney cancer. The CDR3, as DNA: TGTGCCAGCAGGGTAGGGGGCTCCCCCCCTGGCTACACCTTC. The encoded protein is CASRVGGSPPGYTF.